The 13 T cell receptor beta chains given below trace back to one sample, sequenced in a study of blood T cell repertoires in COVID-19. The method was immunoSEQ multiplex PCR; TCRdb's version includes in-frame clones alone and lacks a portion of them. The sample lists approximately 210,000 clones; 85% to 90% were seen once. Sequenced input: peripheral blood. These receptor sequences come from a man aged 18 to 29 with active or convalescent COVID-19.

The chain carries TRBV27 and TRBJ2-7, with D perhaps matching TRBD2 (5 bases). The CDR3 spans 14 residues. Germline V CDR1 and CDR2: MNHEY, SMNVEV (reference sequence). V was pared by 8 bases and J by 3 bases, with 17 bases between. CDR3 sequence: CASGVLASLYEQYF. CDR3 DNA: TGTGCCAGCGGGGTATTAGCGAGCCTCTACGAGCAGTACTTC.

CDR3 sequence reads: CATSRDPILQETQYF. In DNA form, the CDR3 reads TGTGCCACCAGCAGAGACCCTATACTCCAAGAGACCCAGTACTTC. The chain carries TRBV15 and TRBJ2-5; no clear D gene. The CDR3 spans 15 residues. Germline CDR1 is LNHNV and CDR2 is YYDKDF (reference sequence). The V gene lost 0 bases and the J gene lost 1 base, with 9 bases spanning the gap.

The chain has TRBV6-5 and TRBJ1-5; no reliable D call. This CDR3 region has 15 residues. The V and J ends lost 4 bases and 3 bases respectively, with 13 bases between them. Germline V CDR1 and CDR2: MNHEY, SVGAGI. The CDR3 DNA is TGTGCCAGCAGTTTTAATGAGGGTGTCAATCAGCCCCAGCATTTT. Encoded protein: CASSFNEGVNQPQHF.

The genes are TRBV6-1 and TRBJ2-7, with D uncertain. This CDR3 contains 16 residues. Trimming took off 0 bases at V and 3 bases at J, with 15 bases between the two ends. Germline-derived CDR1 and CDR2 are MNHNS and SASEGT. CDR3 DNA sequence: TGTGCCAGCAGTGAAGCCCATTCTGGGCCGTACTACGAGCAGTACTTC. Its translation is CASSEAHSGPYYEQYF.

The chain uses TRBV4-1 and TRBJ2-3, with 10 bases matching TRBD2. The length of the CDR3 is 16 residues. Unmatched junction bases numbered 4, after V lost 4 bases and J lost 0 bases. Germline assignment: CDR1 MGHRA and CDR2 YSYEKL. The CDR3 is CASSRPSGSSTDTQYF. The DNA for the CDR3 is TGCGCCAGCAGCCGCCCTAGCGGGAGTAGCACAGATACGCAGTATTTT.

The V call is TRBV30, the J call TRBJ2-7; the D gene is possibly TRBD1 (5 bases). V was shortened by 4 bases and J by 5 bases, with 12 bases between the two germline ends. The germline CDR1 and CDR2 sequences are GTSNPN and SVGIG (reference sequence). This CDR3 has 12 residues. CDR3 residues: CAWNIWGHEQYF. CDR3 nucleotides: TGTGCCTGGAATATCTGGGGCCACGAGCAGTACTTC.

CDR3 bases: TGTGCCAGCAGCGCTGACAGGAGCCGTGGCATCTCCTACGAGCAGTACTTC. Translation: CASSADRSRGISYEQYF. The rearrangement links TRBV7-9 to TRBJ2-7; weak D call: TRBD1 (6 bases). The CDR3 runs 17 residues. Trimming left V 5 bases short and J 0 bases short, with 20 bases between. Germline assignment: CDR1 SEHNR and CDR2 FQNEAQ (reference sequence).

To note about this clone: This same CDR3 is encoded by further DNA sequences in the sample. The rearrangement joins TRBV3-1 (or the pseudogene TRBV3-2) to TRBJ1-1; possible D gene TRBD1, 5 bases. V lost 1 base and J lost 3, with 9 bases in between. The V gene's germline CDR1 is LGHDT and CDR2 YNNKEL (reference sequence). This CDR3 spans 14 amino acids. Here the CDR3 reads CASSQVGGDTEAFF. Here the CDR3 DNA reads TGTGCCAGCAGCCAAGTAGGAGGGGACACTGAAGCTTTCTTT.

The V call is TRBV19, the J call TRBJ1-1, with D perhaps TRBD1 (5 bases). The CDR3 extends over 14 amino acids. The germline V and J ends were trimmed by 3 bases and 5 bases, with 13 bases remaining between them. CDR1 LNHDA and CDR2 SQIVND come from the germline V gene (reference sequence). The CDR3 nucleotides are TGTGCCAGTAGTATTTCAGGGTGGACGACTGAAGCTTTCTTT. Translation gives CASSISGWTTEAFF.

Ten or more counts support this clone. The rearrangement links TRBV7-9 to TRBJ1-2; the D is unclear. Deletions cut 5 bases from V and 3 bases from J, with 16 bases between. CDR1 SEHNR and CDR2 FQNEAQ come from the germline V gene (reference sequence). This CDR3 spans 15 amino acids. The CDR3 region is CASSPLAIQDYGYTF. Here the CDR3 DNA reads TGTGCCAGCAGCCCCTTGGCCATTCAGGACTATGGCTACACCTTC.

The rearrangement links TRBV2 to TRBJ2-5; tentative D call: TRBD2 (5 bases). Trimming cost V 4 bases and J 5 bases, with 11 bases left between them. CDR1 SNHLY and CDR2 FYNNEI come from the germline V gene. This CDR3 spans 13 amino acids. Here the CDR3 DNA reads TGTGCCAGCAGTGTCATCGGCGGGGAGACCCAGTACTTC. Encoded protein: CASSVIGGETQYF.

The chain recombines TRBV9 with TRBJ2-2, with 12 bases aligning to TRBD2. V was pared by 1 base and J by 5 bases, with 3 bases of the junction left unmatched. The CDR3 length is 16 residues. The germline V gene has CDR1 SGDLS and CDR2 YYNGEE. CDR3 region: CASSVTTSGSTGELFF. The CDR3 bases are TGTGCCAGCAGCGTAACGACTAGCGGGAGTACCGGGGAGCTGTTTTTT.

The chain carries TRBV5-4 and TRBJ2-5; 8 bases align to TRBD1. CDR1 is SGHNT and CDR2 is YYREEE in the germline V gene (reference sequence). The length of the CDR3 is 16 residues. V was clipped by 4 bases and J by 3 bases; unmatched bases: 11. CDR3 bases: TGTGCCAGCAGCCAAGACAGGGGAGGAGGTAAAGAGACCCAGTACTTC. This encodes CASSQDRGGGKETQYF.